The 25 T cell receptor beta chains reported below all come from one sample, sequenced in a study of T cell responses to AZD1222 COVID-19 vaccine. Data came from immunoSEQ multiplex PCR; TCRdb stores just in-frame clones and leaves some out. The sample consists of approximately 43,000 clones, about 91% of them appearing once. The input for sequencing was peripheral blood, taken 28 days after the second AZD1222 dose. These receptors all come from an adult who received the AZD1222 COVID-19 vaccine.

V usage is TRBV6-5 and J usage is TRBJ2-7, with a possible D match to TRBD1 (6 bases). Germline values: CDR1 MNHEY, CDR2 SVGAGI. The germline V and J ends were trimmed by 2 bases and 5 bases, with 13 bases remaining between them. There are 14 residues in the CDR3. The CDR3 nucleotides are TGTGCCAGCAGTTACAACAGGGTTGGTCACGAGCAGTACTTC. Its protein is CASSYNRVGHEQYF.

The J gene is TRBJ1-1, the V gene TRBV19, with 10 bases aligning to TRBD1. The J segment lost 0 bases and the V segment lost 8 bases, leaving 12 bases of the junction unmatched. The CDR3 runs 17 residues. Germline CDR1 LNHDA, CDR2 SQIVND (reference sequence). The CDR3 protein is CASRPKTGGSMNTEAFF. CDR3 nucleotides: TGTGCCAGTCGACCTAAGACAGGGGGCTCAATGAACACTGAAGCTTTCTTT.

The chain couples TRBV7-2 to TRBJ2-7; TRBD2 might be the D (5 bases). CDR1 is SGHTA and CDR2 is FQGNSA in the germline V gene. Trimming took off 1 base at V and 2 bases at J, with 9 bases between the two ends. This CDR3 is built from 14 residues. The CDR3 DNA is TGTGCCAGCAGCTTAGGGACTCCTGCCTACGAGCAGTACTTC. As protein: CASSLGTPAYEQYF.

The J gene is TRBJ2-1, the V gene TRBV15; TRBD2 agrees at 12 bases. The junction had 3 bases not matched to a gene; V was cut back by 3 bases and J by 3 bases. This CDR3 is built from 16 residues. Germline CDR1 is LNHNV and CDR2 is YYDKDF (reference sequence). In DNA, the CDR3 is TGTGCCACCAGCAGGACTAGCGGGGGAGTCTACAATGAGCAGTTCTTC. Translation gives CATSRTSGGVYNEQFF.

This chain links TRBV19 with TRBJ2-6; D gene unclear. Deletions cut 5 bases from V and 1 base from J, with 6 bases between. Germline CDR1 LNHDA, CDR2 SQIVND (reference sequence). This CDR3 spans 14 amino acids. The CDR3 protein is CASSPESGANVLTF. CDR3 sequence (DNA): TGTGCCAGTAGTCCCGAATCTGGGGCCAACGTCCTGACTTTC.

The V call is TRBV30, the J call TRBJ1-5; D gene unclear. Germline-derived CDR1 and CDR2 are GTSNPN and SVGIG (reference sequence). The germline V and J ends were trimmed by 2 bases and 6 bases, with 8 bases remaining between them. There are 12 residues in the CDR3. The CDR3 reads CAWSLEGQPQHF. CDR3 sequence (DNA): TGTGCCTGGAGTTTAGAGGGTCAGCCCCAGCATTTT.

This clone was observed once. The rearrangement joins TRBV5-6 to TRBJ2-6; 7 bases agree with TRBD1. The V gene end was trimmed by 1 base and the J gene end by 4 bases; junction bases not matched to a gene: 2. CDR3 length: 15 residues. Germline CDR1 reads SGHDT; CDR2 reads YYEEEE. The chain's CDR3 is CASSLTGVGANVLTF. DNA of the CDR3: TGTGCCAGCAGCTTGACAGGGGTCGGGGCCAACGTCCTGACTTTC.

The V gene is TRBV29-1, the J gene TRBJ1-5, with D possibly matching TRBD1 (5 bases). The CDR3 is made up of 12 amino acids. Germline CDR1 reads SQVTM; CDR2 reads ANQGSEA. V lost 4 bases and J lost 7, with 11 bases in between. CDR3: CSVGGVGQPQHF. In DNA form, the CDR3 reads TGCAGCGTTGGGGGGGTAGGGCAGCCCCAGCATTTT.

This chain links TRBV2 with TRBJ2-1; TRBD2 matches at 9 bases. Losses at the gene ends were 6 bases for V and 3 bases for J; bases not matched to a gene: 6. Germline lookup yields CDR1 SNHLY and CDR2 FYNNEI. The CDR3 runs 15 residues. The CDR3 nucleotides are TGTGCCAGCAGGCGGGGGGGAAGGGGCTACAATGAGCAGTTCTTC. It is translated as CASRRGGRGYNEQFF.

V gene TRBV7-9 combines with J gene TRBJ2-1, with 8 bases fitting TRBD2. After removal of 11 bases from V and 1 base from J, the junction contained 7 bases not matched to a gene. In germline, CDR1 is SEHNR, CDR2 FQNEAQ (reference sequence). The CDR3 loop spans 14 amino acids. This chain's CDR3 is CAASGGRSYNEQFF. The CDR3 DNA sequence: TGTGCCGCCTCGGGGGGGCGGTCCTACAATGAGCAGTTCTTC.

This chain joins TRBV5-5 and TRBJ1-5, with D perhaps matching TRBD1 (6 bases). The V end was cut by 0 bases, the J end by 2 bases, with 15 bases between. Germline V CDR1 and CDR2: SGHKS, YYEKEE (reference sequence). The CDR3 covers 17 residues. The CDR3 DNA reads TGTGCCAGCAGCTTGGACGGTGGCAGGGGTCGCAATCAGCCCCAGCATTTT. This translates into CASSLDGGRGRNQPQHF.

In nucleotides, the CDR3 is TGCGCCAGCAGGAAGACGAACACCGGGGAGCTGTTTTTT. Translation gives CASRKTNTGELFF. The chain combines TRBV10-2 with TRBJ2-2, with D unclear. The germline V gene encodes CDR1 WSHSY and CDR2 SAAADI. There are 13 residues in the CDR3. The V and J ends lost 6 bases and 0 bases respectively, with 5 bases between them.

This clone was seen once. The chain employs TRBV3-1 (or the pseudogene TRBV3-2) and TRBJ2-1; either TRBD1 or TRBD2 may fit D (5 bases each). The CDR3 is 12 residues long. Germline-derived CDR1 and CDR2 are LGHDT and YNNKEL (reference sequence). The V gene lost 4 bases and the J gene lost 9 bases, with 10 bases spanning the gap. The DNA for the CDR3 is TGTGCCAGCAGCCGAAATGGGGGTGAGCAGTTCTTC. Protein: CASSRNGGEQFF.

The chain carries TRBV5-1 and TRBJ1-2, with D hard to call. V was trimmed by 1 base and J by 5 bases, leaving 9 bases between them. The V gene's germline CDR1 is SGHRS and CDR2 YFSETQ. This CDR3 has 13 residues. The CDR3 sequence is CASSLLPEYGYTF. The DNA of the CDR3 is TGCGCCAGCAGCTTGCTGCCAGAATATGGCTACACCTTC.

The V and J genes are TRBV19 and TRBJ1-2; TRBD1 matches 7 bases. The CDR3 covers 14 residues. V was clipped by 5 bases and J by 4 bases; unmatched bases: 7. Germline loops: CDR1 LNHDA, CDR2 SQIVND (reference sequence). The DNA of the CDR3 is TGTGCCAGTAGTCTCAACAGGGGAGGCTATGGCTACACCTTC. The encoded protein is CASSLNRGGYGYTF.

V and J are TRBV7-3 and TRBJ1-2; D remains ambiguous. The CDR3 sequence is 11 residues long. V lost 6 bases to trimming and J lost 8 bases, with 10 bases between them. CDR1 is SGHTA and CDR2 is FQGTGA in the germline V gene. The DNA of the CDR3 is TGTGCCAGCAGATTTAGGATAGGCTACACCTTC. Protein product: CASRFRIGYTF.

The chain links TRBV4-3 to TRBJ1-3, with D possibly matching TRBD1 (6 bases). Trimming left V 0 bases short and J 2 bases short, with 17 bases between. This CDR3 is built from 18 residues. CDR1 and CDR2 (germline): LGHNA, YSLEER. CDR3 bases: TGCGCCAGCAGCCAAGAGAGTTCTCGGGGGGCGGCTGGAAACACCATATATTTT. Residues: CASSQESSRGAAGNTIYF.

This rearrangement joins TRBV5-1 to TRBJ2-2; 7 nucleotides match TRBD1. V lost 4 bases to trimming and J lost 2 bases; unmatched junction nucleotides: 8. This CDR3 contains 16 residues. Germline CDR1 and CDR2: SGHRS and YFSETQ. The CDR3 DNA reads TGCGCCAGCAGCATACTGACAGGGATAAACACCGGGGAGCTGTTTTTT. It yields the protein CASSILTGINTGELFF.

In its sample, this clone was seen a few times. V gene TRBV7-2 combines with J gene TRBJ1-5; 7 bases line up with TRBD1. CDR1 and CDR2 (germline): SGHTA, FQGNSA. The CDR3 extends over 13 amino acids. J gave up 4 bases and V 5 bases, and 2 bases lay outside the gene matches. The CDR3 nucleotides read TGTGCCAGCAGCACGACAGGGAATCAGCCCCAGCATTTT. This codes for CASSTTGNQPQHF.

V is TRBV5-1 and J is TRBJ2-7; TRBD1 matches 9 bases. This CDR3 contains 14 residues. Germline CDR1 SGHRS, CDR2 YFSETQ. Trimming removed 4 bases from V and 5 bases from J; junction bases left unmatched: 7. CDR3 region: CASSNIQGADEQYF. The CDR3 coding sequence is TGCGCCAGCAGCAACATACAGGGGGCTGACGAGCAGTACTTC.

The rearrangement uses TRBV6-5 and TRBJ1-5; 8 bases map to TRBD1. This CDR3 spans 15 amino acids. Germline values: CDR1 MNHEY, CDR2 SVGAGI. V shed 4 bases, J shed 4 bases, and the junction held 6 bases outside the gene matches. The CDR3 here is CASSLTTGGNQPQHF. The CDR3, as DNA: TGTGCCAGCAGTTTAACCACAGGGGGGAATCAGCCCCAGCATTTT.

V and J are TRBV6-5 and TRBJ1-2; D is ambiguous. The CDR3 extends over 13 amino acids. Germline loops: CDR1 MNHEY, CDR2 SVGAGI. V was shortened by 6 bases and J by 2 bases, with 10 bases between the two germline ends. CDR3 residues: CASRLTENYGYTF. The CDR3 nucleotides are TGTGCCAGCAGGCTTACAGAGAACTATGGCTACACCTTC.

This chain links TRBV10-3 with TRBJ1-2; possibly TRBD1 for D (5 bases). The CDR3 consists of 12 residues. V was clipped by 4 bases and J by 6 bases, with 9 bases between them. Germline CDR1 and CDR2: ENHRY and SYGVKD. The CDR3: CAISGQGHGYTF. CDR3 sequence (DNA): TGTGCCATCAGTGGTCAGGGTCATGGCTACACCTTC.

The gene calls are TRBV6-6 and TRBJ1-1; possibly TRBD1 for D (5 bases). CDR3 length: 15 residues. Per germline, CDR1 MNHNY and CDR2 SVGAGI (reference sequence). Deletions cut 7 bases from V and 1 base from J, with 16 bases between. The CDR3 bases are TGTGCCAGCAACGGGGTGAGGGGAGCGAACACTGAAGCTTTCTTT. Its protein product is CASNGVRGANTEAFF.

The rearrangement joins TRBV30 to TRBJ2-5; D is unresolved. V was pared by 1 base and J by 5 bases, with 5 bases between. The CDR3 has 11 amino acids. Germline lookup yields CDR1 GTSNPN and CDR2 SVGIG (reference sequence). The CDR3 here is CAWSAGETQYF. The CDR3 bases are TGTGCCTGGAGTGCTGGGGAGACCCAGTACTTC.